These 3 T cell receptor beta chains originate from one sample sequenced in a study of cytomegalovirus exposure and HLA in healthy donors. PCR involved 60 Vbeta and 13 Jbeta primers. Assay used: immunoSEQ multiplex PCR; TCRdb lists only in-frame clones, some missing. The sample consists of 200,000 to 250,000 clones, about 84% of them appearing once. The sequenced sample consisted of PBMCs. All receptors derive from a human donor in good health.

The chain carries TRBV2 and TRBJ2-3, with 14 bases that match TRBD2. Germline CDR1 and CDR2: SNHLY and FYNNEI. The CDR3 has 16 amino acids. The junction had 7 bases not matched to a gene; V was cut back by 6 bases and J by 5 bases. The CDR3 reads CASRGLAGVFKDTQYF. Here the CDR3 DNA reads TGTGCCAGCAGGGGACTAGCGGGAGTGTTTAAAGATACGCAGTATTTT.

V and J are TRBV2 and TRBJ2-5, with TRBD1 matching 8 bases. Germline V lookup: CDR1 SNHLY, CDR2 FYNNEI. V shed 3 bases, J shed 7 bases, and the junction held 4 bases outside the gene matches. This CDR3 is 13 amino acids long. Here the CDR3 DNA reads TGTGCCAGCAGTGACGGACAGGGCGCGACCCAGTACTTC. This encodes CASSDGQGATQYF.

The J gene is TRBJ2-3, the V gene TRBV5-1, with TRBD2 matching 14 bases. The CDR3 runs 18 residues. The germline gives CDR1 SGHRS, CDR2 YFSETQ. V trimming: 4 bases; J trimming: 4 bases; junction bases outside the gene matches: 11. CDR3 residues: CASSPRPTSGGGSDTQYF. The DNA for the CDR3 is TGCGCCAGCAGCCCTCGACCGACTAGCGGGGGGGGGTCAGATACGCAGTATTTT.